This T cell receptor beta chain was captured in a study of chemoradiotherapy in HPV16-positive cancers. Clones were sequenced by immunoSEQ multiplex PCR, and TCRdb holds only the in-frame ones, with some missing. This sample yields over 650 clones, of which approximately 94% are seen a single time; about 2.9% belongs to the top ten. Study-wide points: HPV-specific T cells were functionally defined from only a couple of HPV16-positive patients.

On this clone: Antigen specificity is unknown.

The V gene's germline CDR1 is SNHLY and CDR2 FYNNEI. V was clipped by 6 bases and J by 9 bases; unmatched bases: 15. The CDR3 consists of 15 residues. The chain employs TRBV2 and TRBJ2-7; 9 bases fit TRBD2. Sequenced material: tumor tissue, taken from a patient who underwent chemoradiotherapy. The TCR sequence derives from a human donor with HPV-associated anogenital cancer. The DNA for the CDR3 is TGTGCCAGCAGCCCTCTAGCGGGGTCTAAACAAGGGCAGTACTTC. It codes for CASSPLAGSKQGQYF.